A selection of T cell receptor beta chains follows, all from one sample in a study of blood T cells in healthy people across ages. TCRdb re-derived calls from the 5' RACE reads in MiXCR, one entry per CDR3 protein. Of 800,000 to 950,000 distinct CDR3 sequences detected, around 29% appear once; the ten largest clones hold roughly 10%. Another study also made use of these data, one on T cells of mothers and their children.

The sequencing input was blood. The receptors come from a middle-aged woman in good health. Each CDR3 is given with its conserved first and last residue. The order of the fields is CDR3 protein, CDR3 DNA, D gene, J gene, clone size, CDR3 length, V gene. D genes are given only for firm matches. Rows give clone size only sometimes, using once, few, many, or a class for an expanded clone.

CDR3aa: CASSLRQTSMNTEAFF
CDR3nt: TGTGCCAGCAGCTTACGGCAGACTTCGATGAACACTGAAGCTTTCTTT
d_gene: -
j_gene: TRBJ1-1
abundance: few
len: 16
v_gene: TRBV7-8

CDR3aa: CATSPPSDEQFF
CDR3nt: TGTGCCACCAGCCCCCCAAGCGATGAGCAGTTCTTC
d_gene: -
j_gene: TRBJ2-1
abundance: many
len: 12
v_gene: TRBV15

CDR3aa: CASSLTGGEGDTQYF
CDR3nt: TGCGCCAGCAGCTTGACGGGGGGTGAGGGAGATACGCAGTATTTT
d_gene: TRBD2
j_gene: TRBJ2-3
abundance: few
len: 15
v_gene: TRBV5-1

CDR3aa: CASRSGLEETQYF
CDR3nt: TGTGCCAGCAGATCGGGGCTCGAAGAGACCCAGTACTTC
d_gene: -
j_gene: TRBJ2-5
abundance: -
len: 13
v_gene: TRBV6-2/TRBV6-3

CDR3aa: CASSLGGASTDTQYF
CDR3nt: TGTGCCAGCAGTCTGGGCGGGGCTAGCACAGATACGCAGTATTTT
d_gene: -
j_gene: TRBJ2-3
abundance: many
len: 15
v_gene: TRBV5-1

CDR3aa: CASSSGQGIGETQYF
CDR3nt: TGCGCCAGCAGCTCCGGACAGGGGATTGGAGAGACCCAGTACTTC
d_gene: TRBD1
j_gene: TRBJ2-5
abundance: -
len: 15
v_gene: TRBV5-1

CDR3aa: CASSLGAWLRGGADTQYF
CDR3nt: TGTGCCAGCAGTTTAGGGGCTTGGTTGCGGGGGGGCGCAGATACGCAGTATTTT
d_gene: TRBD2
j_gene: TRBJ2-3
abundance: few
len: 18
v_gene: TRBV27

CDR3aa: CASTRTGRDTQYF
CDR3nt: TGTGCCAGCACGAGGACAGGGAGGGATACGCAGTATTTT
d_gene: TRBD1
j_gene: TRBJ2-3
abundance: few
len: 13
v_gene: TRBV3-1

CDR3aa: CASSMAGPFSYEQYF
CDR3nt: TGTGCCAGTAGTATGGCAGGACCCTTCTCCTACGAGCAGTACTTC
d_gene: -
j_gene: TRBJ2-7
abundance: -
len: 15
v_gene: TRBV19

CDR3aa: CASSSKTIGTEAFF
CDR3nt: TGCGCCAGCAGCTCGAAAACAATTGGGACTGAAGCTTTCTTT
d_gene: -
j_gene: TRBJ1-1
abundance: -
len: 14
v_gene: TRBV5-1

CDR3aa: CASSLAGDNAEQYF
CDR3nt: TGCGCCAGCAGCTTGGCCGGAGATAACGCCGAGCAGTACTTC
d_gene: -
j_gene: TRBJ2-7
abundance: -
len: 14
v_gene: TRBV5-1

CDR3aa: CASSSRTSPSTDTQYF
CDR3nt: TGTGCCAGCAGCTCACGGACGAGCCCTAGCACAGATACGCAGTATTTT
d_gene: -
j_gene: TRBJ2-3
abundance: few
len: 16
v_gene: TRBV5-6

CDR3aa: CSAPQGGYGYTF
CDR3nt: TGCAGTGCTCCTCAGGGAGGATATGGCTACACCTTC
d_gene: -
j_gene: TRBJ1-2
abundance: many
len: 12
v_gene: TRBV20-1

CDR3aa: CASRIRTGTYNEQFF
CDR3nt: TGTGCCAGCAGGATACGGACAGGGACCTACAATGAGCAGTTCTTC
d_gene: TRBD1
j_gene: TRBJ2-1
abundance: -
len: 15
v_gene: TRBV12-3/TRBV12-4

CDR3aa: CASSSQVGGNEQFF
CDR3nt: TGTGCCAGCAGCTCTCAGGTGGGGGGCAATGAGCAGTTCTTC
d_gene: -
j_gene: TRBJ2-1
abundance: -
len: 14
v_gene: TRBV9

CDR3aa: CASRADGQGSYNEQFF
CDR3nt: TGTGCCAGCAGGGCGGACGGACAGGGATCCTACAATGAGCAGTTCTTC
d_gene: TRBD1
j_gene: TRBJ2-1
abundance: many
len: 16
v_gene: TRBV28